This TCR beta chain was sequenced during a study of shared clonotypes between healthy human individuals. Across several immunoSEQ plates, the genomic DNA of each subset was split evenly. The table came from immunoSEQ multiplex PCR; TCRdb's copy has only in-frame clones and leaves some out. The sample includes about 1.4 million clones, around 97% seen only once; the top ten take 0.95% to 1.5%. The length of the CDR3 is 18 residues. The V end lost 4 bases, the J end lost 0 bases, and 18 bases lay between the germline ends. Germline V gene sequence: CDR1 MNHEY, CDR2 SMNVEV (reference sequence). The chain joins TRBV27 to TRBJ2-2, with D perhaps matching TRBD1 (6 bases). This TCR came from a man between 25 and 39 years old in good health. Sequencing used naive CD4+ T cells sorted from blood. Subset reported: CD45RA+ positively selected. CDR3 protein: CASSYLSQGSPNTGELFF. The CDR3 nucleotides read TGTGCCAGCAGTTACCTAAGCCAGGGGTCGCCGAACACCGGGGAGCTGTTTTTT.